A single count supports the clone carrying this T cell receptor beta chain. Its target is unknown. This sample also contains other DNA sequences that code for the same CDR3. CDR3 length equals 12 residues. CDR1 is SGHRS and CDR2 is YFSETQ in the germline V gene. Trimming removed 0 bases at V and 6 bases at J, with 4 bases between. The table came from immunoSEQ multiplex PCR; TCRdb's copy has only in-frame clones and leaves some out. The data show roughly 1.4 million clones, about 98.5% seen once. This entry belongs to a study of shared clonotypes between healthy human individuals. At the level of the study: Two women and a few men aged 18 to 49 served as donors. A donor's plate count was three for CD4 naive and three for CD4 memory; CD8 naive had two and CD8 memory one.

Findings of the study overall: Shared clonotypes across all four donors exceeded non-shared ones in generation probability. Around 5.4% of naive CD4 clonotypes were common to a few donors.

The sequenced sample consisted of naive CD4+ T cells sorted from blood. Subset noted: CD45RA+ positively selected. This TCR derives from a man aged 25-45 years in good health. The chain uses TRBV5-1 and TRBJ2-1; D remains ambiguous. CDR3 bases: TGCGCCAGCAGCTTGGGCGGCAATGAGCAGTTCTTC. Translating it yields CASSLGGNEQFF.